These 20 T cell receptor beta chains came from one sample sequenced in a study of blood T cell repertoires in COVID-19. Sequencing used immunoSEQ multiplex PCR; TCRdb keeps in-frame clones, though not all of them. The top ten clones hold approximately 7.6% of a sample with hundreds of thousands of clones, approximately 90% of them seen once. The sample comprised peripheral blood. The receptor set was obtained from a man aged 55 to 70 who had recovered from COVID-19.

There are a few counts of this clone. The chain joins TRBV9 to TRBJ1-1, with a tentative D call TRBD1 (6 bases). Per the germline V gene, CDR1 is SGDLS and CDR2 is YYNGEE. Trimming took 0 bases from V and 3 from J, leaving 12 bases between them. This CDR3 comprises 15 residues. CDR3 residues: CASSVVPAGDTEAFF. CDR3 sequence (DNA): TGTGCCAGCAGCGTAGTCCCGGCAGGGGACACTGAAGCTTTCTTT.

The chain recombines TRBV24-1 with TRBJ2-2; a possible D gene is TRBD2 (6 bases). Germline V CDR1 and CDR2: KGHDR, SFDVKD. Trimming removed 4 bases from V and 2 bases from J, with 16 bases in between. The length of the CDR3 is 17 residues. The CDR3 nucleotides are TGTGCCACCAGTGACGTCGCGGCGGGGTATAACACCGGGGAGCTGTTTTTT. Its protein product is CATSDVAAGYNTGELFF.

The rearrangement uses TRBV5-1 and TRBJ2-1, with 9 bases fitting TRBD2. CDR1 is SGHRS and CDR2 is YFSETQ in the germline V gene. Trimming cost V 0 bases and J 4 bases; bases outside gene matches: 8. CDR3 length: 17 residues. In DNA, the CDR3 is TGCGCCAGCAGCTTGGATTTTGCGGGGGGGAAATACAATGAGCAGTTCTTC. Translating gives CASSLDFAGGKYNEQFF.

This clone is a singleton in its sample. The chain links TRBV19 to TRBJ1-5; D unclear. The length of the CDR3 is 15 residues. CDR1 and CDR2 (germline): LNHDA, SQIVND (reference sequence). V lost 1 base to trimming and J lost 6 bases, with 13 bases between them. The CDR3 reads CASSIVAGNGQPQHF. The CDR3 nucleotides are TGTGCCAGTAGTATAGTGGCCGGGAACGGTCAGCCCCAGCATTTT.

V is TRBV13 and J is TRBJ2-2, with D tentatively TRBD1 (6 bases). CDR1 and CDR2 (germline): PRHDT, FYEKMQ (reference sequence). This CDR3 comprises 15 residues. V was pared by 2 bases and J by 2 bases, with 9 bases between. CDR3 in DNA: TGTGCCAGCAGCTTACGACAGGTCAACACCGGGGAGCTGTTTTTT. Protein product: CASSLRQVNTGELFF.

The chain combines TRBV12-5 with TRBJ2-1; TRBD1 matches 9 bases. The germline V gene has CDR1 LGHNT and CDR2 FRNRAP. The V segment lost 6 bases and the J segment 8 bases; nucleotides outside the gene matches: 11. This CDR3 region has 15 residues. The CDR3 reads CASGPWDRARDEQFF. The CDR3 coding sequence is TGTGCTAGTGGCCCGTGGGACAGGGCTCGAGATGAGCAGTTCTTC.

The V gene is TRBV11-2, the J gene TRBJ2-3; 10 bases are a match to TRBD1. V was clipped by 5 bases and J by 5 bases; unmatched bases: 7. The germline gives CDR1 SGHAT, CDR2 FQNNGV. CDR3 length: 15 amino acids. This chain's CDR3 is CASSPQRTGGDTQYF. CDR3 bases: TGTGCCAGCAGCCCCCAGAGGACAGGGGGAGATACGCAGTATTTT.

The chain links TRBV18 to TRBJ2-5; 7 bases map to TRBD2. The ends lost 6 bases at V and 1 base at J; junction bases unmatched: 2. This CDR3 has 13 residues. Germline CDR1 and CDR2: KGHSH and LQKENI. DNA for the CDR3: TGTGCCAGCTCTCAGCGGGGCCAAGAGACCCAGTACTTC. The encoded protein is CASSQRGQETQYF.

This sequence joins TRBV3-1 (or the pseudogene TRBV3-2) and TRBJ1-5, with 7 bases identical to TRBD1. The J segment lost 4 bases and the V segment lost 4 bases, leaving 4 bases of the junction unmatched. The germline V gene has CDR1 LGHDT and CDR2 YNNKEL (reference sequence). The CDR3 has 14 residues. Here the CDR3 DNA reads TGTGCCAGCAGCCGTGGGACAGCAAATCAGCCCCAGCATTTT. Its translation is CASSRGTANQPQHF.

Only one count was recorded for this clone. This chain links TRBV7-9 with TRBJ1-2; D not certain. Trimming removed 5 bases from V and 1 base from J, with 8 bases in between. The CDR3 spans 13 residues. From germline, CDR1 is SEHNR and CDR2 FQNEAQ (reference sequence). CDR3 coding DNA: TGTGCCAGCAGCCGAGGGTTTAACTATGGCTACACCTTC. Translating gives CASSRGFNYGYTF.

The chain couples TRBV3-1 (or the pseudogene TRBV3-2) to TRBJ1-1; 7 nucleotides line up with TRBD1. This CDR3 has 15 amino acids. Germline CDR1 and CDR2: LGHDT and YNNKEL (reference sequence). Trimming took 3 bases from V and 4 from J; bases not matched to a gene: 8. CDR3 in amino acids: CASSQMPTGTTEAFF. The DNA of the CDR3 is TGTGCCAGCAGCCAGATGCCGACAGGGACCACTGAAGCTTTCTTT.

The V call is TRBV19, the J call TRBJ2-7; 9 positions agree with TRBD1. V lost 7 bases, J lost 6 bases, and 13 bases stayed unmatched. Looked up from germline, CDR1 is LNHDA and CDR2 is SQIVND (reference sequence). The CDR3 runs 15 residues. The CDR3 sequence: CASTPAGTGTSEQYF. CDR3 nucleotides: TGTGCCAGTACTCCGGCGGGGACAGGGACTTCCGAGCAGTACTTC.

The chain recombines TRBV6-2 or TRBV6-3 with TRBJ2-2; D unresolved. CDR3 length: 19 amino acids. V gave up 6 bases and J gave up 0 bases, with 23 bases separating them. Germline CDR1 is MNHEY and CDR2 is SVGEGT. CDR3 in DNA: TGTGCCAGCAGCCCCGGGTTCTCTACGGTAGACGCGAACACCGGGGAGCTGTTTTTT. Protein product: CASSPGFSTVDANTGELFF.

This rearrangement joins TRBV6-6 to TRBJ1-2; possibly TRBD1 for D (5 bases). The germline CDR1 and CDR2 sequences are MNHNY and SVGAGI (reference sequence). V lost 5 bases and J 4 bases, leaving 17 bases between the germline ends. This CDR3 contains 15 residues. The CDR3: CASSPDRRFIYGYTF. DNA for the CDR3: TGTGCCAGCAGTCCTGACAGACGCTTTATCTATGGCTACACCTTC.

The rearrangement links TRBV11-2 to TRBJ2-7; a weak D match, TRBD1 (7 bases). Trimming took 5 bases from V and 1 from J, leaving 18 bases between them. The CDR3 covers 16 residues. Germline loops: CDR1 SGHAT, CDR2 FQNNGV. CDR3 amino acids: CASSKIPTGRSYEQYF. The CDR3 bases are TGTGCCAGCAGCAAGATTCCGACAGGGAGGTCCTACGAGCAGTACTTC.

The rearrangement links TRBV5-1 to TRBJ2-4; 10 positions match TRBD1. Germline V gene lookup returns CDR1 SGHRS and CDR2 YFSETQ. The CDR3 length is 17 residues. The trim removed 4 bases at V and 0 bases at J, leaving 7 bases unmatched. Written as DNA, the CDR3 is TGCGCCAGCAGCGCGGGACAGGGGCCCTTAGCCAAAAACATTCAGTACTTC. Translated: CASSAGQGPLAKNIQYF.

V usage is TRBV10-1 and J usage is TRBJ2-1; the D gene is possibly TRBD2 (6 bases). V was trimmed by 7 bases and J by 3 bases, leaving 16 bases between them. Germline V gives CDR1 WNHNN, CDR2 SYGVQD (reference sequence). The CDR3 consists of 15 residues. The CDR3 is CASTKGRGLYNEQFF. The CDR3 coding sequence is TGCGCCAGCACGAAAGGACGGGGACTCTACAATGAGCAGTTCTTC.

The rearrangement uses TRBV6-5 and TRBJ1-6, with D hard to call. Germline V lookup: CDR1 MNHEY, CDR2 SVGAGI. The V gene lost 8 bases and the J gene lost 6 bases, with 14 bases spanning the gap. The CDR3 contains 14 residues. CDR3 sequence reads: CASGEHRGNSPLHF. CDR3 nucleotide sequence: TGTGCCAGCGGAGAGCATCGAGGTAATTCACCCCTCCACTTT.

This clone turned up a few times. This rearrangement joins TRBV18 to TRBJ1-4; D remains unclear. CDR1 is KGHSH and CDR2 is LQKENI in the germline V gene. The CDR3 has 16 residues. The V gene lost 3 bases and the J gene lost 5 bases, with 16 bases spanning the gap. DNA for the CDR3: TGTGCCAGCTCACCTAATGTGCAGCGGGTAAATGAAAAACTGTTTTTT. This sequence encodes CASSPNVQRVNEKLFF.

This chain connects TRBV11-2 to TRBJ2-7; no clear D gene. Germline values: CDR1 SGHAT, CDR2 FQNNGV. This CDR3 has 12 residues. V lost 6 bases, J lost 7 bases, and 13 bases lay in between. The CDR3 DNA sequence: TGTGCCAGCAGGGCAGAAGATTGGGAGCAGTACGTC. Protein product: CASRAEDWEQYV.